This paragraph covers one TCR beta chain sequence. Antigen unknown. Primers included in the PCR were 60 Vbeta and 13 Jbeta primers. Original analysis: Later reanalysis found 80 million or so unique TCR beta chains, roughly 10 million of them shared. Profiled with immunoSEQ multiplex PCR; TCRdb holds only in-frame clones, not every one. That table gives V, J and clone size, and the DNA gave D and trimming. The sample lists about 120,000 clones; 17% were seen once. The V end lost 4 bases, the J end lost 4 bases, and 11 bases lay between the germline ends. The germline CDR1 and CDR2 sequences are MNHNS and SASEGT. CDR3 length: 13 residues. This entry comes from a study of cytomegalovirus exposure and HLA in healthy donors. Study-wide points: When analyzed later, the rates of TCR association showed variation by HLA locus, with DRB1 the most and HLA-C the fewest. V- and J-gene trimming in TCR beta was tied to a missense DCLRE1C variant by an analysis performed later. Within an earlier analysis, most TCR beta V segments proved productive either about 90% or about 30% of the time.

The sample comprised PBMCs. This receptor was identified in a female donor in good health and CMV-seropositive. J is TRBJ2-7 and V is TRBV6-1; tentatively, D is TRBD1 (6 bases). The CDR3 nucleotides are TGTGCCAGCAGTGTACAAGACAGGTACGAGCAGTACTTC. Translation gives CASSVQDRYEQYF.